Listed here are 18 T cell receptor beta chains from one sample, sequenced in a study of vaccination and CD4 T cells after COVID-19. Oncomine TCR Beta short-read sequencing was applied to DNA from cultured CD4+ T cells. Each CDR3 protein gets one entry after TCRdb re-called the PCR reads with MiXCR. The data show 15,000 to 25,000 distinct CDR3 sequences, approximately 40% seen once. As for treatment: roughly ten-day PBMC culture with coronavirus spike peptide pools or control peptides (ViraFEST assay). For these TCRs, the target antigens are not known. The sample was CD4+ T cells from blood, cultured in vitro, taken before SARS-CoV-2 vaccination. These receptors were collected from a human donor who received a COVID-19 vaccine.

This clonotype was counted a few times. The chain couples TRBV7-2 to TRBJ2-3; D call uncertain. V lost 5 bases and J lost 4, with 10 bases in between. Germline values: CDR1 SGHTA, CDR2 FQGNSA. The CDR3 contains 13 residues. This CDR3 is CASSPHRSDTQYF. The CDR3 region has the DNA TGTGCCAGCAGCCCCCATCGGTCAGATACGCAGTATTTT. The whole variable domain, filled in from reference TRBV7-2 and TRBJ2-3, reads GAGVSQSPSNKVTEKGKDVELRCDPISGHTALYWYRQSLGQGLEFLIYFQGNSAPDKSGLPSDRFSAERTGGSVSTLTIQRTQQEDSAVYLCASSPHRSDTQYFGPGTRLTVL.

The rearrangement uses TRBV6-1 and TRBJ2-7; D could derive from TRBD1 or TRBD2 (5 bases each). Deletions cut 6 bases from V and 0 bases from J, with 9 bases between. CDR1 and CDR2 from the germline V gene are MNHNS and SASEGT. The CDR3 extends over 13 amino acids. CDR3 DNA: TGTGCCAGCAGACCAGGGAGCTCCTACGAGCAGTACTTC. It specifies CASRPGSSYEQYF.

This clonotype was counted only a few times. The chain joins TRBV20-1 to TRBJ1-1; TRBD1 aligns across 7 bases. V lost 3 bases, J lost 4 bases, and 8 bases stayed unmatched. This CDR3 contains 14 residues. Germline V CDR1 and CDR2: DFQATT, SNEGSKA (reference sequence). CDR3 coding DNA: TGCAGTGCTAGCCCGGGACAGTTGGGCACTGAAGCTTTCTTT. It yields the protein CSASPGQLGTEAFF.

The table lists this clonotype with a few counts. The chain couples TRBV7-2 to TRBJ1-3; D unresolved. V dropped 3 bases and J dropped 0 bases, with 6 bases sitting between them. Germline CDR1 is SGHTA and CDR2 is FQGNSA. The CDR3 is made up of 14 amino acids. The CDR3 DNA is TGTGCCAGCAGCTTCAAAAGCTCTGGAAACACCATATATTTT. This codes for CASSFKSSGNTIYF.

The chain joins TRBV5-4 to TRBJ2-2; D gene unclear. The V gene's germline CDR1 is SGHNT and CDR2 YYREEE (reference sequence). The CDR3 consists of 14 residues. V was pared by 4 bases and J by 1 base, with 8 bases between. The CDR3 reads CASSRIMNTGELFF. The CDR3 DNA follows: TGTGCCAGCAGCAGAATAATGAACACCGGGGAGCTGTTTTTT.

The V call is TRBV11-3, the J call TRBJ2-3; 9 bases match TRBD1. CDR3 length equals 15 residues. With 7 bases clipped from V and 3 bases from J, the junction kept 8 bases outside the gene matches. Germline V lookup: CDR1 SGHNT, CDR2 YENEEA. CDR3 region: CASTPRTGETDTQYF. The CDR3 DNA sequence: TGTGCCAGCACCCCACGGACAGGGGAGACAGATACGCAGTATTTT.

The chain carries TRBV5-1 and TRBJ2-3; D is ambiguous. Germline loops: CDR1 SGHRS, CDR2 YFSETQ. V was pared by 0 bases and J by 6 bases, with 8 bases between. This CDR3 spans 13 amino acids. DNA of the CDR3: TGCGCCAGCAGCTTGGCCATCTCTGATACGCAGTATTTT. Its protein product is CASSLAISDTQYF. Full variable domain (rest looked up from reference TRBV5-1 and TRBJ2-3): KAGVTQTPRYLIKTRGQQVTLSCSPISGHRSVSWYQQTPGQGLQFLFEYFSETQRNKGNFPGRFSGRQFSNSRSEMNVSTLELGDSALYLCASSLAISDTQYFGPGTRLTVL.

There are a few counts of this clonotype. The V and J genes are TRBV11-3 and TRBJ1-6; weak D call: TRBD1 (5 bases). Trimming removed 5 bases from V and 7 bases from J, with 12 bases in between. Germline loops: CDR1 SGHNT, CDR2 YENEEA. The CDR3 is 14 amino acids. The CDR3 DNA follows: TGTGCCAGCAGCCGCAGGGTGGGCAATTCACCCCTCCACTTT. Protein sequence: CASSRRVGNSPLHF.

The chain employs TRBV20-1 and TRBJ1-2; TRBD1 aligns across 8 bases. This CDR3 comprises 14 residues. Germline lookup yields CDR1 DFQATT and CDR2 SNEGSKA (reference sequence). V shed 1 base, J shed 6 bases, and the junction held 7 bases outside the gene matches. The DNA for the CDR3 is TGCAGTGCTAGAGCTCAGACAGGGGAGGATGGCTACACCTTC. Amino acids: CSARAQTGEDGYTF.

CDR3 sequence reads: CASSTNRVSNEQFF. The CDR3 nucleotides are TGTGCCAGTAGTACCAACAGGGTTTCGAATGAGCAGTTCTTC. The chain carries TRBV19 and TRBJ2-1; D is possibly TRBD1 (6 bases). V dropped 4 bases and J dropped 7 bases, with 14 bases sitting between them. Germline loops: CDR1 LNHDA, CDR2 SQIVND (reference sequence). This CDR3 comprises 14 residues.

The rearrangement joins TRBV19 to TRBJ2-3; D perhaps matches TRBD2 (5 bases). CDR1 and CDR2 from the germline V gene are LNHDA and SQIVND (reference sequence). Trimming took off 4 bases at V and 0 bases at J, with 20 bases between the two ends. This CDR3 is built from 18 residues. CDR3 DNA sequence: TGTGCCAGTAGTACCCTCCTCGCGAGGGCGACTAGCACAGATACGCAGTATTTT. Protein sequence: CASSTLLARATSTDTQYF. The full variable domain, with the rest looked up from reference TRBV19 and TRBJ2-3, is DGGITQSPKYLFRKEGQNVTLSCEQNLNHDAMYWYRQDPGQGLRLIYYSQIVNDFQKGDIAEGYSVSREKKESFPLTVTSAQKNPTAFYLCASSTLLARATSTDTQYFGPGTRLTVL.

The chain combines TRBV18 with TRBJ2-5, with TRBD2 identical over 8 bases. V shed 6 bases, J shed 1 base, and the junction held 10 bases outside the gene matches. Germline lookup yields CDR1 KGHSH and CDR2 LQKENI. The CDR3 has 16 amino acids. CDR3 sequence: CASSRVRGGLQETQYF. In DNA form, the CDR3 reads TGTGCCAGCTCTCGAGTCCGGGGGGGACTCCAAGAGACCCAGTACTTC.

V usage is TRBV2 and J usage is TRBJ1-5; 10 bases map to TRBD1. Germline lookup yields CDR1 SNHLY and CDR2 FYNNEI. The CDR3 loop spans 22 amino acids. After removal of 6 bases from V and 1 base from J, the junction contained 24 bases not matched to a gene. The chain's CDR3 is CASRYSVGYSRDRGGSNQPQHF. For the CDR3, the DNA is TGTGCCAGCAGATATAGCGTAGGGTACTCCCGGGACAGGGGAGGGAGCAATCAGCCCCAGCATTTT.

This clonotype has a handful of counts. CDR3 sequence reads: CSAGQIYQPQHF. The DNA for the CDR3 is TGCAGTGCTGGACAGATTTATCAGCCCCAGCATTTT. The rearrangement uses TRBV20-1 and TRBJ1-5; weak D call: TRBD1 (6 bases). Germline CDR1 and CDR2: DFQATT and SNEGSKA (reference sequence). The CDR3 contains 12 residues. V dropped 5 bases and J dropped 5 bases, with 10 bases sitting between them.

The CDR3 is CASRDRDLYNSPLHF. The CDR3 DNA sequence: TGTGCCAGCAGGGACAGGGACCTATATAATTCACCCCTCCACTTT. The J gene is TRBJ1-6, the V gene TRBV25-1, with 8 bases matching TRBD1. Trimming at V came to 6 bases and at J to 4 bases, leaving 5 bases not matched to a gene. The V gene's germline CDR1 is MGHDK and CDR2 SYGVNS. The CDR3 totals 15 residues.

This clonotype has only a few counts. The rearrangement links TRBV7-9 to TRBJ1-2; D is unresolved. The germline V gene has CDR1 SEHNR and CDR2 FQNEAQ (reference sequence). The ends were cut back, 6 bases at V and 7 bases at J, with 12 bases in the middle. The CDR3 runs to 12 residues. CDR3 loop: CASRLTSGGYTF. DNA for the CDR3: TGTGCCAGCAGGTTGACATCGGGTGGCTACACCTTC.

The V call is TRBV6-1, the J call TRBJ1-2, with a weak D call TRBD1 (5 bases). Germline-derived CDR1 and CDR2 are MNHNS and SASEGT. Trimming removed 3 bases from V and 7 bases from J, with 9 bases in between. The CDR3 sequence is 12 residues long. The CDR3 sequence: CASSDRVFGYTF. The CDR3 DNA follows: TGTGCCAGCAGTGACAGGGTCTTTGGCTACACCTTC.

This chain connects TRBV11-2 to TRBJ1-1; D remains unclear. CDR1 and CDR2 from the germline V gene are SGHAT and FQNNGV. Trimming removed 5 bases from V and 5 bases from J, with 6 bases in between. The CDR3 sequence is 11 residues long. Here the CDR3 DNA reads TGTGCCAGCAGCGGAGTAACTGAAGCTTTCTTT. Translating it yields CASSGVTEAFF.